Within the sample, the clone carrying this T cell receptor beta chain is medium-sized. Per germline, CDR1 MGHDK and CDR2 SYGVNS. V lost 3 bases and J lost 6, with 8 bases in between. The CDR3 totals 13 residues. Assay used: immunoSEQ multiplex PCR; TCRdb lists only in-frame clones, some missing. Altogether about 230,000 clones are present, under 90% being singletons, with the ten largest covering around 3.7%. Membership in each cohort depended on participant-reported clinical history. This entry is derived from a study of blood T cell repertoires in COVID-19. Material: PBMCs or T cells enriched from blood (not recorded which). The chain joins TRBV25-1 to TRBJ2-2; maybe TRBD2 (6 bases). This sequence was found in a young woman with acute COVID-19. CDR3 in amino acids: CASSDGGPGELFF. CDR3 DNA sequence: TGTGCCAGCAGTGACGGGGGACCCGGGGAGCTGTTTTTT.